Each of the 27 T cell receptor beta chains below was sequenced from the same sample in a study of monozygotic twins with inflammatory bowel disease. TCRdb re-called the 5' RACE reads, yielding one record per CDR3 amino acid sequence without DNA. This repertoire includes over 150,000 distinct CDR3 sequences. The sample comprised blood. These TCRs come from a human donor with ulcerative colitis or Crohn's disease, or a healthy co-twin of an affected twin (not recorded which).

V usage is TRBV5-1 and J usage is TRBJ2-2. Germline V gives CDR1 SGHRS, CDR2 YFSETQ. CDR3 length: 13 residues. CDR3 residues: CASTHGNTGELFF.

The chain uses TRBV5-1 and TRBJ2-1; as DNA is missing, the TRBD1 call by TCRdb cannot be tested. This CDR3 region has 18 residues. Germline loops: CDR1 SGHRS, CDR2 YFSETQ. CDR3 protein: CASRPPTPGTGGSDEQFF.

J is TRBJ2-5 and V is TRBV7-9; the D gene TCRdb calls, TRBD1, cannot be checked with no DNA. The CDR3 has 14 residues. CDR1 is SEHNR, CDR2 FQNEAQ, per germline (reference sequence). CDR3 amino acids: CASSSGQDGETQYF. The full variable domain, in which reference TRBV7-9 and TRBJ2-5 provide the parts outside the CDR3, is DTGVSQNPRHKITKRGQNVTFRCDPISEHNRLYWYRQTLGQGPEFLTYFQNEAQLEKSRLLSDRFSAERPKGSFSTLEIQRTEQGDSAMYLCASSSGQDGETQYFGPGTRLLVL.

The chain's CDR3 is CSAILRGSTESYKGYTF. The chain employs TRBV20-1 and TRBJ1-2. The CDR3 sequence is 17 residues long. CDR1 DFQATT and CDR2 SNEGSKA come from the germline V gene (reference sequence).

The chain combines TRBV7-9 with TRBJ2-7. CDR3 length: 14 amino acids. From germline, CDR1 is SEHNR and CDR2 FQNEAQ (reference sequence). CDR3: CASSPSAASYEQYF.

The J gene is TRBJ2-1, the V gene TRBV23-1; checking the TCRdb D call of TRBD2 is not possible without DNA. TRBV23-1 is treated as an ORF (open reading frame) with a function not yet certain. The CDR3 is 17 residues long. CDR3 amino acids: CASSLPSGSGSVNEQFF.

CDR3 protein: CASPQPPTGLNTEAFF. V gene TRBV6-4 combines with J gene TRBJ1-1; TCRdb returns TRBD1, unconfirmable since there is no DNA. The germline V gene has CDR1 MRHNA and CDR2 SNTAGT. This CDR3 is 16 amino acids long.

The V gene is TRBV7-2, the J gene TRBJ2-7. Germline V gives CDR1 SGHTA, CDR2 FQGNSA. The CDR3 sequence is 13 residues long. CDR3 protein: CASSPTVSYEQYF.

The V gene is TRBV11-1, the J gene TRBJ2-3; TCRdb calls TRBD1, which cannot be checked without DNA. The CDR3 contains 19 residues. Germline V gene sequence: CDR1 SGHAT, CDR2 FQDESV (reference sequence). The CDR3 loop is CASSPQRWGSLSSTDTQYF.

The chain is built from TRBV7-2 and TRBJ1-2. The CDR3 runs 13 residues. Looked up from germline, CDR1 is SGHTA and CDR2 is FQGNSA. The CDR3 loop is CASCVPEDYGYTF.

The rearrangement links TRBV20-1 to TRBJ1-2; the D gene TCRdb calls, TRBD1, cannot be checked with no DNA. The germline V gene has CDR1 DFQATT and CDR2 SNEGSKA (reference sequence). The CDR3 is 14 residues long. CDR3 residues: CSASSNDRDYGYTF.

The J gene is TRBJ2-3, the V gene TRBV24-1; TCRdb proposes TRBD1, but this gene call is untestable without DNA. The CDR3 runs to 18 residues. Germline lookup yields CDR1 KGHDR and CDR2 SFDVKD. The CDR3 loop is CATSDTMGTEIYTDTQYF.

The gene calls are TRBV18 and TRBJ2-5; TCRdb selects TRBD1, and the lack of DNA leaves this call unchecked. Germline V gene lookup returns CDR1 KGHSH and CDR2 LQKENI. This CDR3 comprises 15 residues. CDR3: CASSPPEGAVETQYF.

This chain uses TRBV7-2 with TRBJ1-2; with no DNA, the TCRdb D assignment of TRBD1 cannot be verified. This CDR3 is built from 14 residues. Germline V gives CDR1 SGHTA, CDR2 FQGNSA. CDR3 residues: CASSFRQGNYGYTF.

The gene calls are TRBV7-8 and TRBJ1-5. The CDR3 length is 12 residues. Germline V gene data show CDR1 as SGHVS and CDR2 as FQNEAQ. Here the CDR3 reads CASSVTNQPQHF.

This chain uses TRBV4-3 with TRBJ1-1; with no DNA, the TCRdb D assignment of TRBD1 cannot be verified. Germline-derived CDR1 and CDR2 are LGHNA and YSLEER. CDR3 size: 13 residues. The CDR3 sequence is CASSQETDTEAFF.

J is TRBJ2-1 and V is TRBV3-1; no DNA is available, so the TRBD2 call from TCRdb remains unchecked. Germline CDR1 LGHDT, CDR2 YNNKEL (reference sequence). The CDR3 is 14 residues long. This CDR3 reads CASSQELSSGEQFF.

This chain links TRBV10-3 with TRBJ2-3; TCRdb's D call, TRBD2, is unchecked because there is no DNA. Germline V gives CDR1 ENHRY, CDR2 SYGVKD. The CDR3 runs to 14 residues. This CDR3 is CAISESEEADTQYF.

V usage is TRBV20-1 and J usage is TRBJ1-1. The CDR3 extends over 15 amino acids. Looked up from germline, CDR1 is DFQATT and CDR2 is SNEGSKA (reference sequence). This chain's CDR3 is CSAPSGIGSGTEAFF.

V gene TRBV28 combines with J gene TRBJ2-7; the D call from TCRdb, TRBD1, cannot be confirmed without DNA. Germline V gene sequence: CDR1 MDHEN, CDR2 SYDVKM. CDR3 length: 16 amino acids. The CDR3 spells CASSLWNGQSSYEQYF.

The chain has TRBV20-1 and TRBJ2-3; the D call of TRBD2 rests on TCRdb alone, since no DNA is present to check it. Germline CDR1 is DFQATT and CDR2 is SNEGSKA (reference sequence). This CDR3 comprises 13 residues. CDR3 region: CSASASGTDTQYF.

This chain joins TRBV4-1 and TRBJ2-7; TCRdb calls TRBD2, which cannot be checked without DNA. The CDR3 loop spans 15 amino acids. The germline V gene has CDR1 MGHRA and CDR2 YSYEKL. The CDR3 loop is CASSRWDLNSYEQYF.

The rearrangement links TRBV7-8 to TRBJ2-2. The germline gives CDR1 SGHVS, CDR2 FQNEAQ. The length of the CDR3 is 13 residues. CDR3 protein: CASSLRPAGELFF.

The rearrangement links TRBV20-1 to TRBJ1-6; TCRdb's assignment of TRBD1 cannot be checked, as there is no DNA. This CDR3 has 15 residues. Germline lookup yields CDR1 DFQATT and CDR2 SNEGSKA (reference sequence). The CDR3 here is CSARKTDRGRSPLHF.

The J gene is TRBJ2-4, the V gene TRBV4-3; the D gene TCRdb calls, TRBD2, cannot be checked with no DNA. Germline CDR1 is LGHNA and CDR2 is YSLEER. This CDR3 comprises 15 residues. CDR3 region: CASSQGSGRGNIQYF.

The V gene is TRBV24-1, the J gene TRBJ2-1; TCRdb's D call of TRBD1 is untestable without DNA. Germline V gene data show CDR1 as KGHDR and CDR2 as SFDVKD. The CDR3 spans 17 residues. CDR3 protein: CATSDLGQGLQYNEQFF.

This chain connects TRBV7-3 to TRBJ1-2. CDR3 length: 13 amino acids. Per germline, CDR1 SGHTA and CDR2 FQGTGA. This chain's CDR3 is CASSLTAGYGYTF.